Each of the 17 T cell receptor beta chains below was sequenced from the same sample in a study of blood T cell repertoires in COVID-19. Profiled with immunoSEQ multiplex PCR; TCRdb holds only in-frame clones, not every one. The sample lists some 66,000 clones, approximately 90% occurring once. The sample taken for sequencing was peripheral blood. The origin of the receptors is a human donor with active COVID-19. The donor label of this sample is uncertain.

The chain couples TRBV6-2 or TRBV6-3 to TRBJ2-6; D unresolved. V lost 5 bases to trimming and J lost 1 base, with 6 bases between them. Germline-derived CDR1 and CDR2 are MNHEY and SVGEGT. This CDR3 is 14 amino acids long. The CDR3 region is CASSHGSGANVLTF. The DNA for the CDR3 is TGTGCCAGCAGTCACGGGTCTGGGGCCAACGTCCTGACTTTC.

This chain links TRBV19 with TRBJ2-6; TRBD1 agrees at 11 bases. V dropped 5 bases and J dropped 0; count of bases not matched to a gene: 9. CDR1 LNHDA and CDR2 SQIVND come from the germline V gene (reference sequence). This CDR3 contains 19 residues. This chain's CDR3 is CASSLRTGGSFSGANVLTF. The CDR3, as DNA: TGTGCCAGTAGTCTGAGGACAGGGGGCAGTTTCTCTGGGGCCAACGTCCTGACTTTC.

The V and J genes are TRBV15 and TRBJ2-2; TRBD2 matches 14 bases. The V gene's germline CDR1 is LNHNV and CDR2 YYDKDF (reference sequence). The CDR3 covers 16 residues. The V gene end was trimmed by 2 bases and the J gene end by 5 bases; junction bases not matched to a gene: 1. The CDR3 DNA is TGTGCCACCAGCAGAAGACTAGCGGGAGGGACCGGGGAGCTGTTTTTT. This sequence encodes CATSRRLAGGTGELFF.

This clone was detected a few times. V gene TRBV7-9 combines with J gene TRBJ2-7, with unresolved D. CDR3 length: 12 residues. CDR1 is SEHNR, CDR2 FQNEAQ, per germline (reference sequence). The V gene lost 5 bases and the J gene lost 3 bases, with 8 bases spanning the gap. CDR3 bases: TGTGCCAGCAGCCCCGGTATCTACGAGCAGTACTTC. Translating it yields CASSPGIYEQYF.

The J gene is TRBJ2-2, the V gene TRBV4-3, with 7 bases identical to TRBD1. The germline V gene encodes CDR1 LGHNA and CDR2 YSLEER. There are 16 residues in the CDR3. J was trimmed by 1 base and V by 0 bases; bases with no gene match: 2. CDR3 DNA: TGCGCCAGCAGCCAAGACCGGACAGGGAACACCGGGGAGCTGTTTTTT. It encodes CASSQDRTGNTGELFF.

The J gene is TRBJ1-4, the V gene TRBV16, with D perhaps matching TRBD1 (6 bases). Trimming took off 0 bases at V and 0 bases at J, with 17 bases between the two ends. Germline CDR1 KGHSY, CDR2 FQNENV. The length of the CDR3 is 19 residues. The CDR3 sequence: CASSQSYRATGATNEKLFF. The CDR3 DNA is TGTGCCAGCAGCCAATCCTACAGGGCCACTGGGGCAACTAATGAAAAACTGTTTTTT.

V and J are TRBV4-2 and TRBJ2-3; 16 bases align to TRBD2. The CDR3 is made up of 17 amino acids. Trimming removed 1 base from V and 4 bases from J; junction bases left unmatched: 2. CDR1 is LGHNA, CDR2 YNFKEQ, per germline. CDR3 sequence: CASSQVGTSGGADTQYF. The CDR3 DNA follows: TGTGCCAGCAGCCAAGTGGGGACTAGCGGGGGGGCAGATACGCAGTATTTT.

V is TRBV6-5 and J is TRBJ2-1; D gene ambiguous. This CDR3 is built from 10 residues. V was cut by 10 bases and J by 9 bases, with 10 bases left in between. The germline CDR1 and CDR2 sequences are MNHEY and SVGAGI. As DNA, the CDR3 is TGTGCCACTGGCCCGGGTGAGCAGTTCTTC. This codes for CATGPGEQFF.

This sequence joins TRBV13 and TRBJ2-7; D is undetermined. Germline assignment: CDR1 PRHDT and CDR2 FYEKMQ (reference sequence). The CDR3 length is 14 residues. The V gene lost 0 bases and the J gene lost 4 bases, with 10 bases spanning the gap. The CDR3 reads CASSLGQSWYEQYF. CDR3 bases: TGTGCCAGCAGCTTAGGACAGTCCTGGTACGAGCAGTACTTC.

This chain joins TRBV10-3 and TRBJ2-1; 9 bases match TRBD2. The junction had 4 bases not matched to a gene; V was cut back by 0 bases and J by 10 bases. Germline V gives CDR1 ENHRY, CDR2 SYGVKD. The CDR3 covers 14 residues. As DNA, the CDR3 is TGTGCCATCAGTGAGTCGACGCGGGGGGGCGAGCAGTTCTTC. It is translated as CAISESTRGGEQFF.

The J gene is TRBJ1-2, the V gene TRBV5-6, with D perhaps matching TRBD1 (6 bases). The CDR3 consists of 15 residues. Germline V gives CDR1 SGHDT, CDR2 YYEEEE. Trimming stripped 4 bases from V and 5 bases from J, with 18 bases between. CDR3 DNA: TGTGCCAGCAGCCCTCCCCGGGGGGGGGCTTATGGCTACACCTTC. Protein product: CASSPPRGGAYGYTF.

The chain joins TRBV4-3 to TRBJ2-5, with a weak D call TRBD1 (6 bases). Per germline, CDR1 LGHNA and CDR2 YSLEER. CDR3 length: 15 residues. V lost 2 bases and J 4 bases, leaving 14 bases between the germline ends. CDR3 protein: CASSQHQGWRETQYF. In DNA, the CDR3 is TGCGCCAGCAGCCAACATCAGGGGTGGCGAGAGACCCAGTACTTC.

This chain links TRBV13 with TRBJ1-1; TRBD1 agrees at 8 bases. Trimming at V came to 5 bases and at J to 2 bases, leaving 4 bases not matched to a gene. The CDR3 loop spans 14 amino acids. Germline values: CDR1 PRHDT, CDR2 FYEKMQ (reference sequence). CDR3 amino acids: CASSRGQVNTEAFF. As DNA, the CDR3 is TGTGCCAGCAGCCGGGGACAGGTCAACACTGAAGCTTTCTTT.

The CDR3 nucleotides are TGTGCCAGCAGCGCCCCCAGGGGCTCTGGGGCCAACGTCCTGACTTTC. The encoded protein is CASSAPRGSGANVLTF. The V call is TRBV7-3, the J call TRBJ2-6; TRBD1 is a possible D gene (6 bases). Germline V gives CDR1 SGHTA, CDR2 FQGTGA. Trimming stripped 5 bases from V and 0 bases from J, with 11 bases between. The CDR3 contains 16 residues.

The chain carries TRBV18 and TRBJ1-3; unclear D gene. From germline, CDR1 is KGHSH and CDR2 LQKENI. The CDR3 contains 17 residues. V was clipped by 0 bases and J by 0 bases, with 12 bases between them. The CDR3 is CASSPPGLHSSGNTIYF. The CDR3 DNA reads TGTGCCAGCTCACCACCGGGCCTTCATAGCTCTGGAAACACCATATATTTT.

The V gene is TRBV3-1 (or the pseudogene TRBV3-2), the J gene TRBJ1-1, with D tentatively TRBD1 (6 bases). Deletions cut 3 bases from V and 0 bases from J, with 14 bases between. The length of the CDR3 is 16 residues. The germline CDR1 and CDR2 sequences are LGHDT and YNNKEL (reference sequence). The CDR3 region has the DNA TGTGCCAGCAGCCACTACGGACAGTTCATGAACACTGAAGCTTTCTTT. Translating it yields CASSHYGQFMNTEAFF.

In its sample, this clone was seen once. V is TRBV7-2 and J is TRBJ2-2, with 11 bases lining up with TRBD1. The V segment lost 1 base and the J segment 5 bases; nucleotides outside the gene matches: 6. Germline CDR1 is SGHTA and CDR2 is FQGNSA. The CDR3 runs 17 residues. CDR3 nucleotides: TGTGCCAGCAGCTTAGGGACAGGGGGCGCGTGGACCGGGGAGCTGTTTTTT. This encodes CASSLGTGGAWTGELFF.